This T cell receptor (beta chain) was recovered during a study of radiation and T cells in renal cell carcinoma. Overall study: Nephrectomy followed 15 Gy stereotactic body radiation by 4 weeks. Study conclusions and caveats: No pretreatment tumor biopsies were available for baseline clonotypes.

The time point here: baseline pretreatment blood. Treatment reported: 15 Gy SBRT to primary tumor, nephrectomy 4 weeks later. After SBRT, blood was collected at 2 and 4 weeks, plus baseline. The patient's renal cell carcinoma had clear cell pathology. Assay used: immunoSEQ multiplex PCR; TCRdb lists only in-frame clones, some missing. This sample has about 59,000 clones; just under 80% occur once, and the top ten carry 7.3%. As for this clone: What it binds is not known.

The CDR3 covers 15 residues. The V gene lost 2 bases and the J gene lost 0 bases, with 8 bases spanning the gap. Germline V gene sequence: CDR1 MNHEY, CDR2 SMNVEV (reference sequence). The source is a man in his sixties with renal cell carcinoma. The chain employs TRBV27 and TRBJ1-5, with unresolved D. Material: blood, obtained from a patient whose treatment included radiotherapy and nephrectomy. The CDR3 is CASSLAGYSNQPQHF. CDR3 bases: TGTGCCAGCAGTTTAGCGGGTTATAGCAATCAGCCCCAGCATTTT.